This TCR beta chain was identified during a study of T cell responses to AZD1222 COVID-19 vaccine (dated by TCRdb to about 2021). In the study overall: TCR sequencing was performed for 233 trial participants, of whom around 200 were given two doses of AZD1222 and 26 were given two doses of MenACWY control vaccine. Trial participants were enrolled into age subgroups of 18-55, 56-69 and 70-plus years, which contained 148, 28 and 57 TCR-sequenced participants, respectively.

This specimen's time point label, per the study, means: about 28 days (+/-7) after the second vaccine dose. AZD1222 recipients given second doses at about 4 weeks or at about 12 weeks were pooled, since spike-specific TCR depth and breadth were not found to differ between the two schedules. The vaccinee samples were drawn from two UK trials, COV001 and COV002, one of which was a single-blind randomized controlled phase 2/3 trial testing AZD1222 (ChAdOx1 nCoV-19) in healthy adults. For TCRbeta chain sequencing, PBMC samples were collected from trial participants at day 0 and at day 28 after the second dose. The CDR3 regions of human TCRbeta chains were analyzed by immunosequencing. For the original study's pipeline: TCRs in the repertoires were compared against a reference library of SARS-CoV-2-specific TCRs that had been generated with the MIRA antigen-specificity platform. Breadth meant the fraction of unique TCRs that were SARS-CoV-2-associated, whereas depth meant the fraction of total T cells that were SARS-CoV-2-associated. Using the MIRA data, each spike-specific TCR was mapped to the spike region that the TCR reacts to and placed in a CD4 or CD8 class. Log10-transformed breadth and depth values were compared by one-way ANOVA with Sidak's multiple comparisons tests. The immuneACCESS repertoire file appears here via TCRdb, limited to in-frame rearrangements. These files lack a portion of the clones; in checked studies, under half of the deficit traces to unresolved V genes, and the cause of the others is not known. Clonal size and the V and J genes are those of that table, whereas D and trimming came from the DNA. Here the sample has around 180,000 clones; around 94% occur a single time. More than 1.5% of the sample is in the top ten clones.

The study at large found these results: Because no day 14 peak-response samples were available, the repertoires could be characterized only after the peak T cell response. Only a handful of AZD1222 recipients were SARS-CoV-2 seropositive at baseline, limiting conclusions about previously exposed vaccinees. The 56-69-year group was small, and its depth increase did not reach significance, likely because of low power. Participants were mostly white British, with more females than males. The authors suggested clonal diversity may have been underestimated. Nearly half of unique spike-specific TCRs reportedly recognized epitopes outside regions mutated in the B.1.351 and B.1.1.7 variants. A significant rise in spike-specific TCR breadth and depth was observed after two AZD1222 doses relative to day 0 and relative to MenACWY recipients. The whole spike protein was spanned by vaccine-associated CD4 TCRs, and dominant responses were seen in regions 160-218 and 743-854.

A word on this clone: Its specific antigen is unknown. No base quality values were provided; no much bigger clone lies one nucleotide off.

CDR1 and CDR2 (SGHNT, YYREEE) derive from the germline V gene (reference sequence). Including cysteine and phenylalanine, the CDR3 has 14 amino acids. The DNA shown is the 42-base CDR3, in frame from base 1. Germline trimming: 4 bases from V, 0 bases from J; junction bases outside gene matches: 4. The receptor was derived from an adult who received the AZD1222 COVID-19 vaccine. Recombination connected TRBV5-4 to TRBJ2-7, and TRBD1 aligns with 7 junction nucleotides. The specimen comprised peripheral blood, sampled 28 days after the second AZD1222 dose. Here the CDR3 is given as CASSNRDSSYEQYF. In nucleotides, the sequence is TGTGCCAGCAGCAACCGGGACAGCTCCTACGAGCAGTACTTC.